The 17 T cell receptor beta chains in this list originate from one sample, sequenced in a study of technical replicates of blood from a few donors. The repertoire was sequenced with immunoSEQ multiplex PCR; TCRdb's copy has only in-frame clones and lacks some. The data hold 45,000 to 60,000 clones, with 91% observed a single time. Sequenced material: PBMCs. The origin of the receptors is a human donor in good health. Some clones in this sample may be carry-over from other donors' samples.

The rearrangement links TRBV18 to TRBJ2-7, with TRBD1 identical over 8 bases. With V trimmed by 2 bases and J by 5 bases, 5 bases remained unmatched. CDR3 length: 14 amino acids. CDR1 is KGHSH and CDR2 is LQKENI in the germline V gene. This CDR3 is CASSPFGQGHEQYF. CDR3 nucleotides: TGTGCCAGCTCACCATTTGGACAGGGCCACGAGCAGTACTTC.

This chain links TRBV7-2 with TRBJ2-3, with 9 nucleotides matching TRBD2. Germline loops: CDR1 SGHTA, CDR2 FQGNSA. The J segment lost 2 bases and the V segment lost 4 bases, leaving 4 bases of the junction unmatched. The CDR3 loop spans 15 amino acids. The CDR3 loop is CASSSASGNTDTQYF. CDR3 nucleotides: TGTGCCAGCAGCTCAGCTAGCGGGAACACAGATACGCAGTATTTT.

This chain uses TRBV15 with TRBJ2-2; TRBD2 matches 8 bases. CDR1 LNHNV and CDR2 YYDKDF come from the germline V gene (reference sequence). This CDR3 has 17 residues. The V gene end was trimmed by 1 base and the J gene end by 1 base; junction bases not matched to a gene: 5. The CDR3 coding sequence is TGTGCCACCAGCAGAGGTGCCGGGAGGGTGAACACCGGGGAGCTGTTTTTT. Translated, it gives CATSRGAGRVNTGELFF.

CDR3 sequence reads: CASGSSTGELFF. For the CDR3, the DNA is TGTGCCAGCGGGAGCAGCACCGGGGAGCTGTTTTTT. The chain uses TRBV2 and TRBJ2-2; a possible D gene is TRBD2 (5 bases). V lost 8 bases and J lost 4, with 8 bases in between. The CDR3 sequence is 12 residues long. Germline-derived CDR1 and CDR2 are SNHLY and FYNNEI.

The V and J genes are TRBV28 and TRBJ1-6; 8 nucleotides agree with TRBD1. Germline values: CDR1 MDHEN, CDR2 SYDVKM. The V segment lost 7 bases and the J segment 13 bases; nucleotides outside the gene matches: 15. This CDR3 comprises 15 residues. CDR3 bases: TGTGCCAGCACTCCGTACGGACAGGGCCTCTCGCCCCTCCACTTT. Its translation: CASTPYGQGLSPLHF.

CDR3: CASSIAGISNQPQHF. The DNA of the CDR3 is TGTGCCAGTAGTATAGCCGGGATAAGCAATCAGCCCCAGCATTTT. J is TRBJ1-5 and V is TRBV19; D call uncertain. The CDR3 totals 15 residues. Trimming removed 1 base at V and 1 base at J, with 8 bases between. The V gene's germline CDR1 is LNHDA and CDR2 SQIVND (reference sequence). Using reference TRBV19 and TRBJ1-5 for the parts outside the CDR3, the full variable domain is DGGITQSPKYLFRKEGQNVTLSCEQNLNHDAMYWYRQDPGQGLRLIYYSQIVNDFQKGDIAEGYSVSREKKESFPLTVTSAQKNPTAFYLCASSIAGISNQPQHFGDGTRLSIL.

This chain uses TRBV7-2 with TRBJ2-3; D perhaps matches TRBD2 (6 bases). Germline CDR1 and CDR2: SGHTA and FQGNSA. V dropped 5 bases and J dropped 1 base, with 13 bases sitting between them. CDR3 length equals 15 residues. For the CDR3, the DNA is TGTGCCAGCAGCCAAGTGGGACTGCGCACAGATACGCAGTATTTT. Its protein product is CASSQVGLRTDTQYF.

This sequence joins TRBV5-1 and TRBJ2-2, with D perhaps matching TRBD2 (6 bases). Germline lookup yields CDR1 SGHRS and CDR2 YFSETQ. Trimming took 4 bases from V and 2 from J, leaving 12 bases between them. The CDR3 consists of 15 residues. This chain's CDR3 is CASSPGTSNTGELFF. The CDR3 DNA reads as TGCGCCAGCAGCCCCGGGACTTCTAACACCGGGGAGCTGTTTTTT.

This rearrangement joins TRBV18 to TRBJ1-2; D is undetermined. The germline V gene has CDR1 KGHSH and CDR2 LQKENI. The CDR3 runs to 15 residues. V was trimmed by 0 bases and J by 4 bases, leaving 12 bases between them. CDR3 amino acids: CASSPPSGRPYGYTF. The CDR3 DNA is TGTGCCAGCTCACCACCGAGCGGACGACCCTATGGCTACACCTTC.

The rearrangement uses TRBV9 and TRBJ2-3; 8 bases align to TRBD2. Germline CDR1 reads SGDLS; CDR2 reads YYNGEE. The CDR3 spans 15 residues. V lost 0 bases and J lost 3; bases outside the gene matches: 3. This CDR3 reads CASSVVSGTTDTQYF. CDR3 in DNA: TGTGCCAGCAGCGTAGTTAGCGGGACAACAGATACGCAGTATTTT.

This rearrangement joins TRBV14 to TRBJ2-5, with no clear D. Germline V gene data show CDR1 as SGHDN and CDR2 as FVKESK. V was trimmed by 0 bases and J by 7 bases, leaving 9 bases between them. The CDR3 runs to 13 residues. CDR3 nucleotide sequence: TGTGCCAGCAGCCAAGATGAAAGAGGGACCCAGTACTTC. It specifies CASSQDERGTQYF.

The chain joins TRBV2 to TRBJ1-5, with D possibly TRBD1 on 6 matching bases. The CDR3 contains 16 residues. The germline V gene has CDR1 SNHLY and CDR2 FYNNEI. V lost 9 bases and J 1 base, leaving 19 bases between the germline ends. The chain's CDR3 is CASKPGHTSSNQPQHF. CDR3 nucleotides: TGTGCCAGTAAGCCGGGACATACTTCGAGCAATCAGCCCCAGCATTTT.

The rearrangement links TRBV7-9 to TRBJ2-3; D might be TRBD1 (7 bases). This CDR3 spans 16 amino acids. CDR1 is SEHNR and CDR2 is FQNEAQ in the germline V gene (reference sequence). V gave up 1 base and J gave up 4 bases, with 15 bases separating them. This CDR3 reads CASSLVLQGGPDTQYF. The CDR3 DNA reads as TGTGCCAGCAGCTTAGTTTTGCAGGGGGGACCAGATACGCAGTATTTT.

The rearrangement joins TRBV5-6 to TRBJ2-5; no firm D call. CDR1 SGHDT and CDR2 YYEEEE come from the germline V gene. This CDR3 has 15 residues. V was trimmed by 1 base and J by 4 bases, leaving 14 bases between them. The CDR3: CASSLIVPSGETQYF. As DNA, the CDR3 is TGTGCCAGCAGCTTGATTGTCCCCTCGGGAGAGACCCAGTACTTC.

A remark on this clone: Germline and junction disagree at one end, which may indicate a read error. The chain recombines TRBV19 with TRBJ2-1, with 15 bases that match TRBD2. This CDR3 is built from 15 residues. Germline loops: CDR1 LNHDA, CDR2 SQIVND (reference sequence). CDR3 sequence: CASSIVGTSGRNVVF. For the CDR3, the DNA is TGTGCCAGTAGTATAGTTGGGACTAGCGGGAGGAATGTGGTCTTC.

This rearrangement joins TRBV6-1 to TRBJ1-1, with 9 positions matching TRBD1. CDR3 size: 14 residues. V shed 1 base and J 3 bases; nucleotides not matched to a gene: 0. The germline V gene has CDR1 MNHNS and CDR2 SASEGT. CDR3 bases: TGTGCCAGCAGTGAAGGGACAGGGGACACTGAAGCTTTCTTT. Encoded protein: CASSEGTGDTEAFF.

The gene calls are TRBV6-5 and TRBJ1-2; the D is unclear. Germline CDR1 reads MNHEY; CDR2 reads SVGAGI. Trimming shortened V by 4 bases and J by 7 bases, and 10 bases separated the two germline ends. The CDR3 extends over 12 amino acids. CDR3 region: CASSSREGGYTF. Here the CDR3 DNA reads TGTGCCAGCAGTTCCCGGGAAGGTGGCTACACCTTC.